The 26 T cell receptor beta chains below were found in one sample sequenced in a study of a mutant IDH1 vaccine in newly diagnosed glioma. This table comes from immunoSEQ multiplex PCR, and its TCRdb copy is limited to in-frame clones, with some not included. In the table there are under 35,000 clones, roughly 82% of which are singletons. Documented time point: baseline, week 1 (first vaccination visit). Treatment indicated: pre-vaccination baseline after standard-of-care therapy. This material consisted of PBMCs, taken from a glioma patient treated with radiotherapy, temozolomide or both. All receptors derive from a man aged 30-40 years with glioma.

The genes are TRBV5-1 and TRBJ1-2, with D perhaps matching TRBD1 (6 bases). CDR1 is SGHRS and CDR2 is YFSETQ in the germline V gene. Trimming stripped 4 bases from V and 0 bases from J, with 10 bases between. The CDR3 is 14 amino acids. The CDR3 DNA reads TGCGCCAGCAGCGCCGGGACAACTAACTATGGCTACACCTTC. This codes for CASSAGTTNYGYTF.

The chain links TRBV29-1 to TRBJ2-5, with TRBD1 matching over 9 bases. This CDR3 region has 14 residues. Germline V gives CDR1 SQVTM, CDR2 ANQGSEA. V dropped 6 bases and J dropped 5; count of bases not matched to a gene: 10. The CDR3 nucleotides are TGCAGCGTCGTCCGGGACAGGGTCGAGGAGACCCAGTACTTC. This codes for CSVVRDRVEETQYF.

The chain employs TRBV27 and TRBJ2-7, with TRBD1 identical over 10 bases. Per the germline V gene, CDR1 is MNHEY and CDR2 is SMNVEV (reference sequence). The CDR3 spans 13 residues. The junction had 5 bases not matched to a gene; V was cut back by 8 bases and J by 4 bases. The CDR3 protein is CASGRDRGYEQYF. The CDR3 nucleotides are TGTGCCAGCGGCCGGGACAGGGGTTACGAGCAGTACTTC.

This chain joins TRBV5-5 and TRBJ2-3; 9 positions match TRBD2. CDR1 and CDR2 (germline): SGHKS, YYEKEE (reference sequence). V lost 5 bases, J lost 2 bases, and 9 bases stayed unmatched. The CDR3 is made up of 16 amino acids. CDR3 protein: CASSHGTSRVTDTQYF. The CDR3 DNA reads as TGTGCCAGCAGTCACGGGACTAGCCGGGTCACAGATACGCAGTATTTT.

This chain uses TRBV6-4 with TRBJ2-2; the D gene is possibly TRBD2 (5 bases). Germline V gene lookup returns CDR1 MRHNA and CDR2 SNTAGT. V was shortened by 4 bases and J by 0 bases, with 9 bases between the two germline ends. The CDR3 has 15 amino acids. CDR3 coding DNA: TGTGCCAGCAGTGTGGACTCGGCGAACACCGGGGAGCTGTTTTTT. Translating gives CASSVDSANTGELFF.

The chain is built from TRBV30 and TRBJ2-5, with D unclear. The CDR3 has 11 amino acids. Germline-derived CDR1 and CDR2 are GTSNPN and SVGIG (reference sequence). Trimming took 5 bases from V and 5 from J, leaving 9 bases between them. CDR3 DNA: TGTGCCTGGGGTGGGTTGGAGACCCAGTACTTC. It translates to CAWGGLETQYF.

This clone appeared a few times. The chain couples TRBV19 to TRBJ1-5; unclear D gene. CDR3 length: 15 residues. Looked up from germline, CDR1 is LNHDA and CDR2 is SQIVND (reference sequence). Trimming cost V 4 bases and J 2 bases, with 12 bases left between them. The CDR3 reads CASSTAMEGNQPQHF. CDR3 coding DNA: TGTGCCAGTAGTACGGCCATGGAGGGCAATCAGCCCCAGCATTTT.

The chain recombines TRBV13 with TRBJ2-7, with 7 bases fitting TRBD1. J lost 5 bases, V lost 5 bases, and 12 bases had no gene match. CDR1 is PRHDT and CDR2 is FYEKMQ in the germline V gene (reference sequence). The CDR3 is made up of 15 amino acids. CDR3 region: CASSEQGTAKDEQYF. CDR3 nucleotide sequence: TGTGCCAGCAGCGAACAAGGGACAGCCAAGGACGAGCAGTACTTC. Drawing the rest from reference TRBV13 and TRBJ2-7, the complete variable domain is AAGVIQSPRHLIKEKRETATLKCYPIPRHDTVYWYQQGPGQDPQFLISFYEKMQSDKGSIPDRFSAQQFSDYHSELNMSSLELGDSALYFCASSEQGTAKDEQYFGPGTRLTVT.

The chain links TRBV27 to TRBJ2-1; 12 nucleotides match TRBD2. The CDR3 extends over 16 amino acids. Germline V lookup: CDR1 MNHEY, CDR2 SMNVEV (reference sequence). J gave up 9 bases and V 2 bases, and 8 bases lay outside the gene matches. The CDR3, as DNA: TGTGCCAGCAGTTTAATAGCTAGCGGGGGGGCCCTTGAGCAGTTCTTC. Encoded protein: CASSLIASGGALEQFF.

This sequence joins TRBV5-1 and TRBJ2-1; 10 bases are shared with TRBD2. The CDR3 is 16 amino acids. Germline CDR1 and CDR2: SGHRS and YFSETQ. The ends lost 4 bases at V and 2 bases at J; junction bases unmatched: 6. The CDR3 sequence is CASSPASGGTYNEQFF. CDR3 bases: TGCGCCAGCAGCCCAGCTAGCGGGGGAACCTACAATGAGCAGTTCTTC.

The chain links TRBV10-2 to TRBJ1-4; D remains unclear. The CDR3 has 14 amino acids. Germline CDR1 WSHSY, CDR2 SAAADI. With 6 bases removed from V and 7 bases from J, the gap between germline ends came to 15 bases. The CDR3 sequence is CASRPPPRSEKLFF. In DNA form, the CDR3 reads TGCGCCAGCAGGCCGCCTCCTCGGAGTGAAAAACTGTTTTTT.

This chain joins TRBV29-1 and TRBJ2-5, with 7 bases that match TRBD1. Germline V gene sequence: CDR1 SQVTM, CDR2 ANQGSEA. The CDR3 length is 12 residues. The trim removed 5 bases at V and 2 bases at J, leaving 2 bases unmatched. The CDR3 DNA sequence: TGCAGCGTTCTGACAGGGCAAGAGACCCAGTACTTC. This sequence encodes CSVLTGQETQYF.

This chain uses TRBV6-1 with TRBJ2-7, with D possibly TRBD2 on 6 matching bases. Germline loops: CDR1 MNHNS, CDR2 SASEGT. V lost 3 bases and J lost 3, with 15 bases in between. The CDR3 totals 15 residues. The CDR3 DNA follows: TGTGCCAGCAGTGACGGAGTGGCGGGGCTCTACGAGCAGTACTTC. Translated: CASSDGVAGLYEQYF.

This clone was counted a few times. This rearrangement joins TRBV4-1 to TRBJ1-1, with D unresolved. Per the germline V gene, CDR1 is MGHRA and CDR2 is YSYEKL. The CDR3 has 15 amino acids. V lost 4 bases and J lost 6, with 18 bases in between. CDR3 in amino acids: CASSPDPRRGAEAFF. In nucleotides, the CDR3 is TGCGCCAGCAGCCCCGACCCAAGGAGAGGCGCTGAAGCTTTCTTT.

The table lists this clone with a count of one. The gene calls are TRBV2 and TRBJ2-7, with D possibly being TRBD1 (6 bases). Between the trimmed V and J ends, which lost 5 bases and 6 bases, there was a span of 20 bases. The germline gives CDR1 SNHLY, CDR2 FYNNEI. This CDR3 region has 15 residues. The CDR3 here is CASSHLNDRTSEQYF. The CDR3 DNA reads TGTGCCAGCAGTCATCTTAACGACAGGACCTCCGAGCAGTACTTC.

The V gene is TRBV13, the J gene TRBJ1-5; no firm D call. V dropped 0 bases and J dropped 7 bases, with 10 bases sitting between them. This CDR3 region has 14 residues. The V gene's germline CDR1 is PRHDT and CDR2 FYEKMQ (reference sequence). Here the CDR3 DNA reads TGTGCCAGCAGCTTAGGGGGTGAGGACCAGCCCCAGCATTTT. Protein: CASSLGGEDQPQHF.

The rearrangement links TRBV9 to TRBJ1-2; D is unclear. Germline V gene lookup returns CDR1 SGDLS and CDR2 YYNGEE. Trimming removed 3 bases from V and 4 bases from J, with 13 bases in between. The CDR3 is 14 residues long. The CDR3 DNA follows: TGTGCCAGCAGCGCATCCCTTACACTCTATGGCTACACCTTC. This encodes CASSASLTLYGYTF.

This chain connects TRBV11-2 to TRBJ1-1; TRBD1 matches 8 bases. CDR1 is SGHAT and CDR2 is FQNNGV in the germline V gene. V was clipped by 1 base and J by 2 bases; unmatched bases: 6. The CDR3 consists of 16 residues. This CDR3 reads CASSLGSGTGNTEAFF. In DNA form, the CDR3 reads TGTGCCAGCAGCTTAGGGTCCGGGACAGGCAACACTGAAGCTTTCTTT.

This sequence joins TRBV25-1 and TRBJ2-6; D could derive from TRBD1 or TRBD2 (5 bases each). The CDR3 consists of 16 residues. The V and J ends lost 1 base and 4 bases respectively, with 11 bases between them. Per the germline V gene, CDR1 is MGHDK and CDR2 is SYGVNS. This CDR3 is CASSELRGSGANVLTF. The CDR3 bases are TGTGCCAGCAGTGAATTGAGGGGTTCCGGGGCCAACGTCCTGACTTTC.

CDR3 bases: TGCGCCAGCAGTGAGAAGGCGGTGGCGGGGCAGTACTTC. It translates to CASSEKAVAGQYF. The genes are TRBV10-1 and TRBJ2-7; perhaps TRBD2 as D (5 bases). Per the germline V gene, CDR1 is WNHNN and CDR2 is SYGVQD (reference sequence). This CDR3 has 13 amino acids. The V end lost 2 bases, the J end lost 9 bases, and 14 bases lay between the germline ends.

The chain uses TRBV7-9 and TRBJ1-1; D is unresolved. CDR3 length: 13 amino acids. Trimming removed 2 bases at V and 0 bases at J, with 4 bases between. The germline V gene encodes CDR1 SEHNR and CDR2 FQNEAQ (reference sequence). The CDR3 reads CASSLTVNTEAFF. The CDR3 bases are TGTGCCAGCAGCTTAACCGTGAACACTGAAGCTTTCTTT.

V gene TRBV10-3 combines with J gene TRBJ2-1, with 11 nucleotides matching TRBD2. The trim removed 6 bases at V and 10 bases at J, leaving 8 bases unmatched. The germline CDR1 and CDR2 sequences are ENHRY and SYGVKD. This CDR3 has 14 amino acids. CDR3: CAISPTSGSGEQFF. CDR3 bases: TGTGCCATCAGCCCAACTAGCGGGAGTGGGGAGCAGTTCTTC.

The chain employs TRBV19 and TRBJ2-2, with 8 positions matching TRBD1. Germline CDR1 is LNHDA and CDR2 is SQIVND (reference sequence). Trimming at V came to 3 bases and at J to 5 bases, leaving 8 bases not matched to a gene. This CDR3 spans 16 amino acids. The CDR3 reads CASSIWTGRGTGELFF. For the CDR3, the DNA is TGTGCCAGTAGTATTTGGACAGGGAGAGGTACCGGGGAGCTGTTTTTT.

CDR3 coding DNA: TGTGCCAGCAGCTGGGGGAATGAGCAGTTCTTC. This translates into CASSWGNEQFF. J is TRBJ2-1 and V is TRBV7-2; D is possibly TRBD1 or TRBD2 (5 bases each). The germline CDR1 and CDR2 sequences are SGHTA and FQGNSA. The CDR3 is 11 amino acids. Trimming left V 4 bases short and J 7 bases short, with 5 bases between.

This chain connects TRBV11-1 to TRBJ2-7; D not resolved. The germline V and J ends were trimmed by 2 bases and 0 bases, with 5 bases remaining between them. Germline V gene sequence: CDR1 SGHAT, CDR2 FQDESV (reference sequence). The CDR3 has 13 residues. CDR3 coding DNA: TGTGCCAGCAGCTTAAACCCCTCCTACGAGCAGTACTTC. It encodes CASSLNPSYEQYF.

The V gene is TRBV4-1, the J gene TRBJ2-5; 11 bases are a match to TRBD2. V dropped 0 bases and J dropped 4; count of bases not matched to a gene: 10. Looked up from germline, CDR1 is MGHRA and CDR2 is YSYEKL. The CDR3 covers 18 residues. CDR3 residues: CASSQDGVVAGGGETQYF. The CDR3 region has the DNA TGCGCCAGCAGCCAAGATGGCGTGGTAGCGGGGGGGGGAGAGACCCAGTACTTC.